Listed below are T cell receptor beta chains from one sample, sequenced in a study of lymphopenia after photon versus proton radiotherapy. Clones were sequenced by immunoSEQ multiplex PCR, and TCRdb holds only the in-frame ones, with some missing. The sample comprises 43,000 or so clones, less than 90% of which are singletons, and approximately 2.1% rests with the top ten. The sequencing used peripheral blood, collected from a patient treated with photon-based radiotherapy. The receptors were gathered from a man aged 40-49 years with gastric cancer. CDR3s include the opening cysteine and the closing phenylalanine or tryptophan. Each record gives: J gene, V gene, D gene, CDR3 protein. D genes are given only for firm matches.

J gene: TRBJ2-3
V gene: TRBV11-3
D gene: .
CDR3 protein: CASSLDGQSTDTQYF

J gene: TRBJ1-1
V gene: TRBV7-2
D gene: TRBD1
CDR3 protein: CASSPLTGRTEAFF

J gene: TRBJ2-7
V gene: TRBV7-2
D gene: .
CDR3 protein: CASSEQKEQYF

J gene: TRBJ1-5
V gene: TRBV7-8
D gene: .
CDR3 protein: CASSLDGGSSQPQHF

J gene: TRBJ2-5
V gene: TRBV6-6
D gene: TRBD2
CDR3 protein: CASTNGGSGGGETQYF

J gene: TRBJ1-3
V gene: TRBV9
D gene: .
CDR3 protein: CASSVGGQLGGNTIYF

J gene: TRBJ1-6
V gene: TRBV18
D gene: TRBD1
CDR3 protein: CASSPGPGTVINSPLHF

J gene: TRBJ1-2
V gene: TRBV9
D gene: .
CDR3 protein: CASSPPWAYGYTF

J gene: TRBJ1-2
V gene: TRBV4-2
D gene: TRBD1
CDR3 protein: CASSPGTGGNYGYTF

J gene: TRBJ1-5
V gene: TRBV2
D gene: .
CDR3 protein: CASSENWGPGGNQPQHF

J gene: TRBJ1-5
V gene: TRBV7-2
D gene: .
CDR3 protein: CASSLDPPGPQHF

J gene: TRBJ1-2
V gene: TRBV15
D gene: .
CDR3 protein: CATSRDRGREGYTF

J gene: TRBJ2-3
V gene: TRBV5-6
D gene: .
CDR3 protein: CASSPVGGPADTQYF

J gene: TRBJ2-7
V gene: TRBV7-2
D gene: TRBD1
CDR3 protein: CASSANRGSYEQYF

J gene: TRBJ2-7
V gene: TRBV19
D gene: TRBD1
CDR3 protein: CASRRGDSSYEQYF

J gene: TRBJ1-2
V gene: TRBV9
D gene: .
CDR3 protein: CASSSGNSYTF

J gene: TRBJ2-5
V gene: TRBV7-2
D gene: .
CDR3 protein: CASSLLLKGTQYF

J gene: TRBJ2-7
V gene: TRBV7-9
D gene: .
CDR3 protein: CASSLGLGEQYF

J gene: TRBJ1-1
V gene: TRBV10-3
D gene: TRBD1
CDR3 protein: CAISGTGDFTEAFF

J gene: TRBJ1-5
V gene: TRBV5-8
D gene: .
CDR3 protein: CASSLGRVSNQPQHF

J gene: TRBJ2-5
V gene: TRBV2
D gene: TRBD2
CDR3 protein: CASRRLANQETQYF

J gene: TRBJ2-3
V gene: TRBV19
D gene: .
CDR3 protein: CASSMGGRTDTQYF

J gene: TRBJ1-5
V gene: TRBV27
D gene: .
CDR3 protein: CASSPQYPSNQPQHF

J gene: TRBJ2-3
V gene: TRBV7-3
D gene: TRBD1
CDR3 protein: CASSPKGGPGDTQYF

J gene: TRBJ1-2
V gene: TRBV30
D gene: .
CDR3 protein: CAWGGYGDGYTF

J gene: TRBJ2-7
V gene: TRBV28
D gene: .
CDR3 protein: CASSLSPDWSSYEQYF

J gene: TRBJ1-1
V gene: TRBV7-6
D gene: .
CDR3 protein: CASSLAGSEVMNTEAFF